This note documents a single T cell receptor beta chain sequence. The antigen remains unidentified. Germline V gene lookup returns CDR1 ENHRY and CDR2 SYGVKD. V was clipped by 5 bases and J by 3 bases; unmatched bases: 4. This CDR3 is built from 16 residues. The data belong to a study of T cells after yellow fever vaccination. General study points: The secondary response showed a weaker magnitude and a faster peak, day 5 versus 15.

Via MiXCR, TCRdb re-called the 5' RACE reads, giving one row per CDR3 protein. The data hold 300,000 or so distinct CDR3 sequences, with under 15% observed a single time. The TCR comes from a man aged 25-45 years who received the YFV17D yellow fever vaccine. The input for sequencing was CD4+ T cells sorted from PBMCs, taken 45 days after the yellow fever booster vaccination. The rearrangement joins TRBV10-3 to TRBJ2-3; TRBD2 matches 14 bases. In nucleotides, the CDR3 is TGTGCCATCAGTCCGGGACTAGCGGGAGTTACAGATACGCAGTATTTT. Its protein product is CAISPGLAGVTDTQYF.